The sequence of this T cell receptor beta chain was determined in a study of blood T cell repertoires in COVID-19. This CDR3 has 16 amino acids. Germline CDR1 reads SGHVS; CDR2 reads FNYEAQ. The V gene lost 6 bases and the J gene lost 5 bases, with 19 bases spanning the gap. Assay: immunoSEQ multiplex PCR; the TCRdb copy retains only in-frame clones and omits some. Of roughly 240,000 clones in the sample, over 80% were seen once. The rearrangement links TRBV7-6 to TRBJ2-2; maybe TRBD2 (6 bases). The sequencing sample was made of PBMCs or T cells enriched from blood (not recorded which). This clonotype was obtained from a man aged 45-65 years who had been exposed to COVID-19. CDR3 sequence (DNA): TGTGCCAGCAGAGCCTGGGGCGGGGCTGGAACCGGGGAGCTGTTTTTT. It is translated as CASRAWGGAGTGELFF. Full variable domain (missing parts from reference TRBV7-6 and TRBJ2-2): GAGVSQSPRYKVTKRGQDVALRCDPISGHVSLYWYRQALGQGPEFLTYFNYEAQQDKSGLPNDRFSAERPEGSISTLTIQRTEQRDSAMYRCASRAWGGAGTGELFFGEGSRLTVL.